These 14 T cell receptor beta chains were sequenced from one sample in a study of T cell responses to AZD1222 COVID-19 vaccine. Method: immunoSEQ multiplex PCR; TCRdb's copy keeps in-frame clones and lacks some. This table holds about 54,000 clones, 70% to 90% found once. The source material was peripheral blood, sampled 28 days after the second AZD1222 dose. These receptors came from an adult who received the AZD1222 COVID-19 vaccine.

The CDR3 region is CAWSLTGGDTEAFF. The CDR3 DNA is TGTGCCTGGAGTCTTACTGGGGGGGACACTGAAGCTTTCTTT. The chain is built from TRBV30 and TRBJ1-1; maybe TRBD1 (5 bases). CDR3 length: 14 residues. V lost 2 bases to trimming and J lost 3 bases, with 13 bases between them. Germline-derived CDR1 and CDR2 are GTSNPN and SVGIG (reference sequence).

CDR3 sequence reads: CASSYPDYEQYF. The CDR3 DNA reads TGTGCCAGCAGTTACCCAGACTACGAGCAGTACTTC. The chain employs TRBV6-2 or TRBV6-3 and TRBJ2-7, with D unresolved. V lost 2 bases to trimming and J lost 3 bases, with 5 bases between them. The germline V gene has CDR1 MNHEY and CDR2 SVGEGT. The length of the CDR3 is 12 residues.

This chain links TRBV30 with TRBJ1-4, with 8 bases aligning to TRBD1. V shed 3 bases and J 8 bases; nucleotides not matched to a gene: 8. Germline V gives CDR1 GTSNPN, CDR2 SVGIG (reference sequence). The CDR3 is 14 amino acids. CDR3 in DNA: TGTGCCTGGAGCCGACAGGGGCTGGAGGAAAAACTGTTTTTT. Protein product: CAWSRQGLEEKLFF.

This clone was seen a few times. The V gene is TRBV29-1, the J gene TRBJ2-1; 7 bases are a match to TRBD2. The V gene end was trimmed by 7 bases and the J gene end by 7 bases; junction bases not matched to a gene: 4. CDR3 length equals 11 residues. Germline CDR1 SQVTM, CDR2 ANQGSEA. The CDR3 DNA sequence: TGCAGCGCCCACGGGGGGAATGAGCAGTTCTTC. Protein product: CSAHGGNEQFF.

This clone has just a few counts. The chain has TRBV6-2 or TRBV6-3 and TRBJ1-1; TRBD1 matches 7 bases. CDR3 length equals 14 residues. Germline lookup yields CDR1 MNHEY and CDR2 SVGEGT. The ends lost 5 bases at V and 5 bases at J; junction bases unmatched: 8. The DNA for the CDR3 is TGTGCCAGCAGTAACCAAGGGGGCTGGACTGAAGCTTTCTTT. This gives the protein CASSNQGGWTEAFF.

J is TRBJ1-5 and V is TRBV19; no clear D. Germline loops: CDR1 LNHDA, CDR2 SQIVND (reference sequence). The CDR3 spans 14 residues. Trimming stripped 7 bases from V and 7 bases from J, with 17 bases between. This CDR3 reads CASIQEGFGQPQHF. For the CDR3, the DNA is TGTGCCAGTATCCAGGAGGGTTTCGGACAGCCCCAGCATTTT.

The J gene is TRBJ2-2, the V gene TRBV2, with 14 bases matching TRBD2. The V gene's germline CDR1 is SNHLY and CDR2 FYNNEI. This CDR3 is 18 amino acids long. V lost 5 bases to trimming and J lost 6 bases; unmatched junction nucleotides: 11. The CDR3 DNA reads as TGTGCCAGCAGTTTCCGACTAGCGGGAGGGGGCGACGCCGGGGAGCTGTTTTTT. Its translation is CASSFRLAGGGDAGELFF.

This chain connects TRBV4-1 to TRBJ1-4; possibly TRBD1 for D (6 bases). The germline gives CDR1 MGHRA, CDR2 YSYEKL. Trimming removed 4 bases at V and 7 bases at J, with 13 bases between. The CDR3 has 14 residues. The CDR3 nucleotides are TGCGCCAGCAGCCCTTTCGGGACACTTGAAAAACTGTTTTTT. It yields the protein CASSPFGTLEKLFF.

This chain uses TRBV7-8 with TRBJ2-3; tentatively, D is TRBD2 (6 bases). The germline CDR1 and CDR2 sequences are SGHVS and FQNEAQ. Trimming pared 3 bases from V and 0 bases from J, leaving 10 bases between. This CDR3 spans 15 amino acids. The CDR3 DNA reads as TGTGCCAGCAGCTTTCCGGGAGCAAGCACAGATACGCAGTATTTT. Amino acid sequence: CASSFPGASTDTQYF.

This rearrangement joins TRBV3-1 (or the pseudogene TRBV3-2) to TRBJ2-2, with D possibly being TRBD1 (6 bases). V lost 4 bases, J lost 3 bases, and 12 bases lay in between. Looked up from germline, CDR1 is LGHDT and CDR2 is YNNKEL (reference sequence). CDR3 length: 15 residues. The DNA for the CDR3 is TGTGCCAGCAGCCCGACAGGCGGCCACACCGGGGAGCTGTTTTTT. Translating it yields CASSPTGGHTGELFF.

V is TRBV5-6 and J is TRBJ2-1; D may be TRBD2 (5 bases). CDR1 is SGHDT, CDR2 YYEEEE, per germline. V was pared by 0 bases and J by 3 bases, with 16 bases between. The CDR3 is 17 residues long. The CDR3 region is CASSLEASGKFYNEQFF. DNA of the CDR3: TGTGCCAGCAGCTTGGAGGCCAGCGGCAAGTTCTACAATGAGCAGTTCTTC.

This clone has just a few counts. V and J are TRBV7-8 and TRBJ2-7, with a tentative D call TRBD2 (6 bases). Germline CDR1 and CDR2: SGHVS and FQNEAQ. V lost 0 bases and J 3 bases, leaving 12 bases between the germline ends. The CDR3 is 15 residues long. The CDR3 coding sequence is TGTGCCAGCAGCTTAGCGGAGACCGGGGGCTACGAGCAGTACTTC. This codes for CASSLAETGGYEQYF. Based on the CDR3 plus reference TRBV7-8 and TRBJ2-7, the full variable domain is GAGVSQSPRYKVAKRGQDVALRCDPISGHVSLFWYQQALGQGPEFLTYFQNEAQLDKSGLPSDRFFAERPEGSVSTLKIQRTQQEDSAVYLCASSLAETGGYEQYFGPGTRLTVT.

CDR3 sequence: CASSFETISGNTIYF. CDR3 nucleotides: TGTGCCAGCAGCTTCGAGACGATCTCTGGAAACACCATATATTTT. The J gene is TRBJ1-3, the V gene TRBV5-5; D unclear. CDR1 SGHKS and CDR2 YYEKEE come from the germline V gene (reference sequence). The V end was cut by 2 bases, the J end by 0 bases, with 9 bases between. The CDR3 contains 15 residues.

This clone was observed a single time. The V call is TRBV7-2, the J call TRBJ2-3, with TRBD1 identical over 8 bases. The CDR3 is 16 residues long. CDR1 is SGHTA, CDR2 FQGNSA, per germline. V shed 1 base and J 4 bases; nucleotides not matched to a gene: 7. As DNA, the CDR3 is TGTGCCAGCAGCTTAGGACAGGGGAGTAGAGCAGATACGCAGTATTTT. Amino acid sequence: CASSLGQGSRADTQYF. The whole variable domain, filled in from reference TRBV7-2 and TRBJ2-3, reads GAGVSQSPSNKVTEKGKDVELRCDPISGHTALYWYRQSLGQGLEFLIYFQGNSAPDKSGLPSDRFSAERTGGSVSTLTIQRTQQEDSAVYLCASSLGQGSRADTQYFGPGTRLTVL.